The 27 T cell receptor beta chains listed next were all sequenced from one sample in a study of CXCR3-negative and CXCR3-positive naive CD8 T cells. Findings and caveats of the study: TRB CDR3s of CXCR3-positive naive cells were more hydrophobic than those of CXCR3-negative naive cells.

Their antigens are not known. The authors prepared UMI-labeled TRB cDNA libraries by 5' RACE. TCRdb re-called the 5' RACE reads and gives one entry per CDR3 protein, without DNA. The listing contains approximately 98,000 distinct CDR3 sequences. Material: naive CXCR3+ CD8+ T cells from blood. Subset of the sample: CD45RO-CCR7+CD27+CD95- naive CD8+ T cells expressing CXCR3 (TNR3+). The receptors were gathered from a human donor in good health. Some clones in this sample may be carry-over from other donors' samples.

The J gene is TRBJ2-1, the V gene TRBV5-5; TCRdb's D gene call, TRBD1, goes unchecked for lack of DNA. There are 15 residues in the CDR3. CDR1 is SGHKS, CDR2 YYEKEE, per germline (reference sequence). Here the CDR3 reads CASSPGQGEYNEQFF.

The V call is TRBV6-4, the J call TRBJ2-1; the TCRdb call, TRBD2, lacks DNA for checking. The CDR3 has 15 residues. Per the germline V gene, CDR1 is MRHNA and CDR2 is SNTAGT. CDR3 region: CASSEIAGTYNEQFF.

V gene TRBV6-2 or TRBV6-3 combines with J gene TRBJ2-2; with no DNA, the TCRdb D assignment of TRBD1 cannot be verified. CDR3 length equals 15 residues. The germline CDR1 and CDR2 sequences are MNHEY and SVGEGT. The CDR3 sequence is CASQTDRVNTGELFF.

The gene calls are TRBV20-1 and TRBJ2-7; lacking DNA, the TRBD1 call made by TCRdb goes unchecked. CDR3 length: 17 amino acids. The germline CDR1 and CDR2 sequences are DFQATT and SNEGSKA (reference sequence). The CDR3 spells CSARDQSPFRDSYEQYF.

V usage is TRBV6-5 and J usage is TRBJ1-5; the TCRdb call, TRBD1, lacks DNA for checking. Germline V gene lookup returns CDR1 MNHEY and CDR2 SVGAGI. The CDR3 has 15 residues. CDR3 region: CASSPRQDSNQPQHF.

The chain couples TRBV29-1 to TRBJ2-2. Germline assignment: CDR1 SQVTM and CDR2 ANQGSEA. The CDR3 totals 12 residues. The CDR3 sequence is CSVPNGAGELFF.

The chain links TRBV4-3 to TRBJ2-7; absent DNA, TCRdb's TRBD2 call cannot be checked. Looked up from germline, CDR1 is LGHNA and CDR2 is YSLEER. The CDR3 spans 16 residues. The CDR3 is CASSQDPLAGAYEQYF.

This chain connects TRBV6-4 to TRBJ1-4; the TRBD1 assignment by TCRdb is unverifiable without DNA. Germline CDR1 and CDR2: MRHNA and SNTAGT. This CDR3 comprises 15 residues. CDR3 loop: CASSDRGRGNEKLFF.

The chain combines TRBV27 with TRBJ2-7; TCRdb indicates TRBD2, and absent DNA this call remains unverified. Germline-derived CDR1 and CDR2 are MNHEY and SMNVEV (reference sequence). The CDR3 has 16 residues. CDR3 protein: CASSLAAGGISYEQYF.

The CDR3 loop reads CASSFGTGGWPYEQYF. The chain carries TRBV11-2 and TRBJ2-7; TCRdb selects TRBD1, and the lack of DNA leaves this call unchecked. The CDR3 loop spans 16 amino acids. Germline V gene sequence: CDR1 SGHAT, CDR2 FQNNGV.

The J gene is TRBJ2-5, the V gene TRBV12-3 or TRBV12-4. The CDR3 runs 16 residues. The CDR3 here is CASSFAGGNLQETQYF.

The gene calls are TRBV12-3 or TRBV12-4 and TRBJ2-7; TCRdb designates TRBD1, a call that cannot be tested without DNA. This CDR3 has 14 amino acids. CDR3 loop: CASSFPGGEYEQYF.

V usage is TRBV29-1 and J usage is TRBJ1-1. The CDR3 spans 12 residues. CDR1 is SQVTM, CDR2 ANQGSEA, per germline. The CDR3 is CSVFIINTEAFF.

The chain recombines TRBV7-6 with TRBJ2-3. Germline V CDR1 and CDR2: SGHVS, FNYEAQ. This CDR3 has 15 residues. The CDR3 loop is CASSLTGSSTDTQYF.

The V gene is TRBV6-1, the J gene TRBJ2-7; as DNA is missing, the TRBD1 call by TCRdb cannot be tested. Germline CDR1 is MNHNS and CDR2 is SASEGT. The CDR3 runs to 12 residues. The CDR3 protein is CASSDRGYEQYF.

The chain uses TRBV7-3 and TRBJ2-2; lacking DNA, the TRBD1 call made by TCRdb goes unchecked. This CDR3 is 14 amino acids long. Germline CDR1 reads SGHTA; CDR2 reads FQGTGA. The CDR3: CASSVVTGAGELFF.

J is TRBJ2-3 and V is TRBV18. Germline lookup yields CDR1 KGHSH and CDR2 LQKENI. The CDR3 runs 15 residues. This CDR3 is CASSPPVISPDTQYF.

This clonotype shows up as medium-sized by frequency. The chain is built from TRBV29-1 and TRBJ2-1. The CDR3 is made up of 12 amino acids. Germline loops: CDR1 SQVTM, CDR2 ANQGSEA. This CDR3 is CSVDGLANEQFF.

V usage is TRBV5-1 and J usage is TRBJ2-1. The CDR3 extends over 12 amino acids. Germline V lookup: CDR1 SGHRS, CDR2 YFSETQ. CDR3 sequence reads: CASRQTNNEQFF.

V usage is TRBV7-9 and J usage is TRBJ1-2; the D call of TRBD1 rests on TCRdb alone, since no DNA is present to check it. Per the germline V gene, CDR1 is SEHNR and CDR2 is FQNEAQ (reference sequence). The CDR3 extends over 16 amino acids. CDR3 amino acids: CASSNTDRGQLEGYTF.

The CDR3 loop is CATSTQYPGAQGANVLTF. The chain recombines TRBV15 with TRBJ2-6; TCRdb's D call, TRBD1, is unchecked because there is no DNA. The CDR3 length is 18 residues. Germline-derived CDR1 and CDR2 are LNHNV and YYDKDF (reference sequence).

V gene TRBV20-1 combines with J gene TRBJ2-7; TCRdb calls TRBD2, which cannot be checked without DNA. The CDR3 runs 17 residues. Looked up from germline, CDR1 is DFQATT and CDR2 is SNEGSKA (reference sequence). The CDR3 loop is CSARGTSGGPASYEQYF.

The chain links TRBV15 to TRBJ1-4; the D gene TCRdb calls, TRBD1, cannot be checked with no DNA. Germline assignment: CDR1 LNHNV and CDR2 YYDKDF (reference sequence). The CDR3 covers 15 residues. The CDR3 loop reads CATSGTGATNEKLFF. Full variable domain (rest looked up from reference TRBV15 and TRBJ1-4): DAMVIQNPRYQVTQFGKPVTLSCSQTLNHNVMYWYQQKSSQAPKLLFHYYDKDFNNEADTPDNFQSRRPNTSFCFLDIRSPGLGDTAMYLCATSGTGATNEKLFFGSGTQLSVL.

This rearrangement joins TRBV4-2 to TRBJ1-1; as DNA is missing, the TRBD1 call by TCRdb cannot be tested. Germline V gene lookup returns CDR1 LGHNA and CDR2 YNFKEQ. The CDR3 spans 13 residues. CDR3: CASSQETGSEAFF.

This chain uses TRBV28 with TRBJ2-3; TCRdb's D gene call, TRBD1, goes unchecked for lack of DNA. Germline lookup yields CDR1 MDHEN and CDR2 SYDVKM. The CDR3 loop spans 18 amino acids. The CDR3 region is CASKPGAANLFPTDTQYF.

The rearrangement links TRBV7-9 to TRBJ2-5; TCRdb calls TRBD1, which cannot be checked without DNA. In germline, CDR1 is SEHNR, CDR2 FQNEAQ (reference sequence). This CDR3 has 13 amino acids. CDR3 loop: CASSPGQLETQYF.

The chain recombines TRBV3-1 with TRBJ1-5; TCRdb calls TRBD1, which cannot be checked without DNA. Germline V gives CDR1 LGHDT, CDR2 YNNKEL (reference sequence). The CDR3 runs to 15 residues. The CDR3 region is CASSKDRGPLKPQHF.